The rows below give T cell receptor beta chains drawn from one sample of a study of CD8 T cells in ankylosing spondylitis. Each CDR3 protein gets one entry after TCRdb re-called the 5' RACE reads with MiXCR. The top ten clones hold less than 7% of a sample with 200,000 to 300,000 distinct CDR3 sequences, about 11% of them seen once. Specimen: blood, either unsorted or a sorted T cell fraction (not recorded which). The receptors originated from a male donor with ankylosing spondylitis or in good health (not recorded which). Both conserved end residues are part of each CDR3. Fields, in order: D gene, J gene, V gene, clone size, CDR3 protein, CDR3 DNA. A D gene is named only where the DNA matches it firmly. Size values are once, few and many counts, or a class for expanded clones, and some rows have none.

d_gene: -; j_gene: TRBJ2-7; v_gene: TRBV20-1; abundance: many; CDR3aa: CSARDPLAYEQYF; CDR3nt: TGCAGTGCTAGAGACCCGCTAGCCTACGAGCAGTACTTC
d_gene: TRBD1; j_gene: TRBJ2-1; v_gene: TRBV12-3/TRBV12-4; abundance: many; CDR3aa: CASSPGTGIINEQFF; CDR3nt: TGTGCCAGCAGTCCCGGGACAGGGATAATCAATGAGCAGTTCTTC
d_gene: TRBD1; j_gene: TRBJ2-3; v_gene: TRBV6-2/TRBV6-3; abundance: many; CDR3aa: CAVQTGGGSDTQYF; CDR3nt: TGTGCCGTCCAGACAGGGGGCGGGTCAGATACGCAGTATTTT
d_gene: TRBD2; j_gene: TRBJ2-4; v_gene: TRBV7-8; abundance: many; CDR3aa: CASSPTRGSAKNIQYF; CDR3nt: TGTGCCAGCAGCCCTACTCGCGGGAGCGCCAAAAACATTCAGTACTTC
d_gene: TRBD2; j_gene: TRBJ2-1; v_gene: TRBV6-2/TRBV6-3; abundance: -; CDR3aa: CASLSGTSRSNEQFF; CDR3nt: TGTGCCAGCTTGTCCGGGACTAGCCGAAGTAATGAGCAGTTCTTC
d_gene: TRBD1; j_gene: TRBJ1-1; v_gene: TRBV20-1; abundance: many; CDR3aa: CSASGQLNTEAFF; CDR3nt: TGCAGTGCTTCGGGACAGCTTAACACTGAAGCTTTCTTT
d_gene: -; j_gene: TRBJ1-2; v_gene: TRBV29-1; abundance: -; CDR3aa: CSAQGKNYGYTF; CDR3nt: TGCAGCGCACAAGGGAAGAACTATGGCTACACCTTC
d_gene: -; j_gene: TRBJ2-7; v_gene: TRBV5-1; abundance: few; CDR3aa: CASSLTGSGEQYF; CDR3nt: TGCGCCAGCAGCTTGACAGGGTCGGGTGAGCAGTACTTC
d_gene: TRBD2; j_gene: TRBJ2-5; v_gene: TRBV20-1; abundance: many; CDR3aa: CSVTTSGEETQYF; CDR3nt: TGCAGTGTCACAACTAGCGGGGAAGAGACCCAGTACTTC
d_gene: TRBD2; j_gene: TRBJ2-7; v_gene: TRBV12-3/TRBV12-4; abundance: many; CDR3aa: CASSFGGGLAGGEQYF; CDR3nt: TGTGCCAGCAGTTTTGGAGGGGGACTAGCGGGAGGCGAGCAGTACTTC
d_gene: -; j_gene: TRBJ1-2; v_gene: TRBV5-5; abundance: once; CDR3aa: CASSLTTWGYTF; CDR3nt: TGTGCCAGCAGCTTAACAACTTGGGGCTACACCTTC
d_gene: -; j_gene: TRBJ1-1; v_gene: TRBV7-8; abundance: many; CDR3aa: CASSPEGHPNTEAFF; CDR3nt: TGTGCCAGCAGCCCAGAAGGACATCCGAACACTGAAGCTTTCTTT
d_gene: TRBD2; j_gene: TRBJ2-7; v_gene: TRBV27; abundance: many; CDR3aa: CASSSLRELVQYF; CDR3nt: TGTGCCAGCAGTTCGTTGCGGGAGTTGGTGCAGTACTTC
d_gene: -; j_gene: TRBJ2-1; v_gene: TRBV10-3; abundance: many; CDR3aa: CAIKGAAVNEQFF; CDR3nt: TGTGCCATCAAAGGTGCAGCTGTCAATGAGCAGTTCTTC
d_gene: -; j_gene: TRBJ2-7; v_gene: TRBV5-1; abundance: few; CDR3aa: CASSFNFLTYEQYF; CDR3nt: TGCGCCAGCAGCTTTAATTTCCTAACCTACGAGCAGTACTTC
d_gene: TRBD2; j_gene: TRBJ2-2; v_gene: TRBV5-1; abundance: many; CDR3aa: CASSTTSTNTGELFF; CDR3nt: TGCGCCAGCAGCACGACTAGCACGAACACCGGGGAGCTGTTTTTT
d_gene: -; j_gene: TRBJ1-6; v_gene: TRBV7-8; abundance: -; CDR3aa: CASSPFWRGCNSPLHF; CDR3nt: TGTGCCAGCAGCCCCTTTTGGAGGGGGTGTAATTCACCCCTCCACTTT
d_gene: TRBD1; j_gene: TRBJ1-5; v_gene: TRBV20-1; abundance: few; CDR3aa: CSATPGTGYSNQPQHF; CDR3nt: TGCAGTGCCACGCCGGGGACAGGTTATAGCAATCAGCCCCAGCATTTT
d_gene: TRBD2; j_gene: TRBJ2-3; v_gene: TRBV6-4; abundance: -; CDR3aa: CASSPSGGGPDTQYF; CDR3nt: TGTGCCAGCAGTCCCTCCGGGGGGGGCCCAGATACGCAGTATTTT
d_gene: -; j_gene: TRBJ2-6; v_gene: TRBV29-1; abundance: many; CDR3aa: CSVWTSGANVLTF; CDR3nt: TGCAGCGTTTGGACTTCTGGGGCCAACGTCCTGACTTTC
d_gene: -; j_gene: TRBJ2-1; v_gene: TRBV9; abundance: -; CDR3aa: CASSGKDFEQFF; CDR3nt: TGTGCCAGCAGCGGCAAGGATTTTGAGCAGTTCTTC
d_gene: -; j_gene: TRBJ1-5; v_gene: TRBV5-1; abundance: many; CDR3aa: CASSLDGYGNQPQHF; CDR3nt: TGCGCCAGCAGCTTGGATGGGTACGGCAATCAGCCCCAGCATTTT
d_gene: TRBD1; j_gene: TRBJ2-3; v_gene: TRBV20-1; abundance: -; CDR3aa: CSARATGDTQYF; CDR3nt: TGCAGTGCTAGAGCGACAGGGGATACGCAGTATTTT
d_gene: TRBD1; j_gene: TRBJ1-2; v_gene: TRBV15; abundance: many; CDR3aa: CATSPWDSSNYGYTF; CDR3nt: TGTGCCACCAGCCCTTGGGACAGCAGTAACTATGGCTACACCTTC
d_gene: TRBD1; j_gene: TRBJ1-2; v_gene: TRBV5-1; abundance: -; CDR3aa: CASRPLTGGDRYGYTF; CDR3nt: TGCGCCAGCAGGCCCCTGACAGGGGGCGATCGGTATGGCTACACCTTC
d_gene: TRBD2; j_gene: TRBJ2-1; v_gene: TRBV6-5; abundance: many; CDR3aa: CASKTSATSYNEQFF; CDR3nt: TGTGCCAGCAAAACTAGCGCGACCTCCTACAATGAGCAGTTCTTC
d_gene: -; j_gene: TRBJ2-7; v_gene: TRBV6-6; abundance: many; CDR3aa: CASALNPSEQYF; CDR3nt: TGTGCCAGCGCCCTCAACCCCAGCGAGCAGTACTTC
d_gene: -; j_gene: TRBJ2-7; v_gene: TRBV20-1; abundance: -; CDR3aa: CSAKGVTHEQYF; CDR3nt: TGCAGTGCTAAGGGCGTGACTCACGAGCAGTACTTC
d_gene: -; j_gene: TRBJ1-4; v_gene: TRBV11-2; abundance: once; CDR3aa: CASSLSGLGDEKLFF; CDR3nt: TGTGCCAGCAGCTTATCGGGGCTAGGGGATGAAAAACTGTTTTTT
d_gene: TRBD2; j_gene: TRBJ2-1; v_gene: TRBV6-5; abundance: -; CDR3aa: CASSTSPTFLTSGSYNEQFF; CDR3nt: TGTGCCAGCAGCACATCACCTACCTTCCTGACTAGCGGTTCCTACAATGAGCAGTTCTTC
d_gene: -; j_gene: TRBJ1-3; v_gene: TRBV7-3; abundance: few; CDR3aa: CASSSDSGNTIYF; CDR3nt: TGTGCCAGCAGCTCCGACTCTGGAAACACCATATATTTT
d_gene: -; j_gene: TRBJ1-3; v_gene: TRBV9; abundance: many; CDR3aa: CASSARPNTIYF; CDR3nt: TGTGCCAGCAGCGCCCGCCCGAACACCATATATTTT
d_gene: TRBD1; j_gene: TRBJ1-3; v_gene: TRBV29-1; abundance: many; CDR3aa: CSVDGQGGGNTIYF; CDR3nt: TGCAGCGTTGATGGACAGGGAGGTGGAAACACCATATATTTT
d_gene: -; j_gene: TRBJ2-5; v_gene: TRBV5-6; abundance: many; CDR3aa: CASSFPTGYQETQYF; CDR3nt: TGTGCCAGCAGCTTTCCGACTGGATATCAAGAGACCCAGTACTTC
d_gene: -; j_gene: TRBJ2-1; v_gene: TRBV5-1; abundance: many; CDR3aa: CASSLASEHNEQFF; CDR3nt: TGCGCCAGCAGCTTGGCCTCTGAACACAATGAGCAGTTCTTC
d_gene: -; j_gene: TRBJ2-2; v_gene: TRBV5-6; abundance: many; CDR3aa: CASSLWGGTNTGELFF; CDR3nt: TGTGCCAGCAGCTTGTGGGGCGGGACGAACACCGGGGAGCTGTTTTTT
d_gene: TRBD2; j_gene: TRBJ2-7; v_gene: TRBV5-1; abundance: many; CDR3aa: CASSLSGTSGTGGWEQYF; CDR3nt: TGCGCCAGCAGCTTGAGTGGGACTAGCGGGACCGGCGGGTGGGAGCAGTACTTC
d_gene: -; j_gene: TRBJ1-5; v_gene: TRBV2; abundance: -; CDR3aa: CAGRGGDGQPQHF; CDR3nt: TGTGCCGGCCGGGGGGGCGACGGTCAGCCCCAGCATTTT
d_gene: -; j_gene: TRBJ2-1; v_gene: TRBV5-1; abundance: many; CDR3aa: CASQTRTGVSYNEQFF; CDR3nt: TGCGCCAGCCAAACCCGGACGGGGGTCTCCTACAATGAGCAGTTCTTC
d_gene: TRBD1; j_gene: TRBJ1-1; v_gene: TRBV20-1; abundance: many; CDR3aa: CSARSPTTGATEAFF; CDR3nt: TGCAGTGCCCGTTCCCCTACAACAGGGGCCACTGAAGCTTTCTTT
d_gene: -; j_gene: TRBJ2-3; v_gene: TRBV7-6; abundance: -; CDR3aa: CASSTIRDLTDTQYF; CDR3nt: TGTGCCAGCAGCACCATTCGGGACCTCACAGATACGCAGTATTTT
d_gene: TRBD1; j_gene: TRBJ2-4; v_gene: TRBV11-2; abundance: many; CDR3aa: CASSYRQGSTNIQYF; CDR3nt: TGTGCCAGCAGCTACCGACAGGGAAGCACAAACATTCAGTACTTC
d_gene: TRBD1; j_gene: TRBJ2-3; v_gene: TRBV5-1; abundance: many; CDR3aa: CASSSRTGGAVDTQYF; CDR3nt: TGCGCCAGCAGCTCAAGGACAGGGGGCGCGGTAGATACGCAGTATTTT
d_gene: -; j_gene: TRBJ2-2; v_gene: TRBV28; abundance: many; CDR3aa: CASTPPGGSDTGELFF; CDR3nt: TGTGCCAGCACCCCCCCGGGGGGCTCTGACACCGGGGAGCTGTTTTTT
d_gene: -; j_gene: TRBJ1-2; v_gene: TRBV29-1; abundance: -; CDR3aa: CSVEDQRVAYGYTF; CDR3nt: TGCAGCGTTGAAGATCAACGGGTCGCCTATGGCTACACCTTC
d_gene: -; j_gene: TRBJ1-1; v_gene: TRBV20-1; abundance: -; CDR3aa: CSARDPGRDTEAFF; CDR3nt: TGCAGTGCTAGAGATCCAGGGAGGGACACTGAAGCTTTCTTT
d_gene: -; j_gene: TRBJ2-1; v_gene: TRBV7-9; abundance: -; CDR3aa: CASSLALSGWSYNEQFF; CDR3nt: TGTGCCAGCAGCTTAGCGTTGTCAGGGTGGTCCTACAATGAGCAGTTCTTC
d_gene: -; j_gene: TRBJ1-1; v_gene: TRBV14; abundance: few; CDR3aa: CASSQAGRAEAFF; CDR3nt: TGTGCCAGCAGCCAGGCAGGGAGGGCTGAAGCTTTCTTT
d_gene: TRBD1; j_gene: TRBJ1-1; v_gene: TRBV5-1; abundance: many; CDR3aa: CASIPGQGMNTEAFF; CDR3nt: TGCGCCAGCATTCCGGGACAGGGGATGAACACTGAAGCTTTCTTT
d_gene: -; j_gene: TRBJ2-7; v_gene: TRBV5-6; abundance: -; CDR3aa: CASSLAGLNTYEQYF; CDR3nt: TGTGCCAGCAGCCTCGCAGGACTTAATACCTACGAGCAGTACTTC
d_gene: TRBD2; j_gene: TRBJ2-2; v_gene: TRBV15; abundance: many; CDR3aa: CATSRDLAGGNIGELFF; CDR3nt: TGTGCCACCAGCAGAGATCTAGCGGGAGGGAACATCGGGGAGCTGTTTTTT
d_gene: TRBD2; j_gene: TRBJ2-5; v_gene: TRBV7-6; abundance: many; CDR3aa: CASSLPGGATQYF; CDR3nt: TGTGCCAGCAGCTTACCGGGGGGGGCGACCCAGTACTTC
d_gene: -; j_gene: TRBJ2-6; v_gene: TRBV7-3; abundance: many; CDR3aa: CASSLLGSGANVLTF; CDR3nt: TGTGCCAGCAGCTTACTAGGGTCTGGGGCCAACGTCCTGACTTTC
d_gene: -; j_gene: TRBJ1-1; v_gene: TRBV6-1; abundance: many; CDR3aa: CVSRGVGSATEAFF; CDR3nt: TGTGTCAGCAGGGGAGTTGGAAGCGCCACTGAAGCTTTCTTT
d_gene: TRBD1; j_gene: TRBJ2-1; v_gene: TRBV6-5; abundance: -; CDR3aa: CASSYSFSGGRANEQFF; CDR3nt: TGTGCCAGCAGTTACTCGTTTTCAGGGGGCCGTGCGAATGAGCAGTTCTTC